The 14 T cell receptor beta chains listed next were all sequenced from one sample in a study of human T cells and chemical hapten exposure. Unfractionated whole blood was the source of the extracted total RNA. During construction of the library, unique molecular identifiers were attached to individual cDNA molecules for quantitative, reproducible TCR counting. TCRdb analysed the reads with MiXCR anew, one entry per CDR3 protein. The sample lists 120,000 or so distinct CDR3 sequences, over 7% occurring once. Input material: whole blood. The receptor set was obtained from a human donor in good health. Some clones in this sample may be carry-over from other donors' samples.

The chain is built from TRBV5-4 and TRBJ2-6, with D unresolved. Per germline, CDR1 SGHNT and CDR2 YYREEE (reference sequence). The CDR3 length is 17 residues. Trimming removed 0 bases from V and 0 bases from J, with 10 bases in between. CDR3 DNA sequence: TGTGCCAGCAGCTTGGGGGAACGAGACTCTGGGGCCAACGTCCTGACTTTC. It is translated as CASSLGERDSGANVLTF.

This clonotype has only a few counts. The V call is TRBV29-1, the J call TRBJ2-4; maybe TRBD1 (6 bases). CDR1 SQVTM and CDR2 ANQGSEA come from the germline V gene. The germline V and J ends were trimmed by 2 bases and 8 bases, with 16 bases remaining between them. This CDR3 has 14 residues. The CDR3 spells CSVEPPGAKDIQYF. The CDR3 coding sequence is TGCAGCGTTGAACCCCCAGGGGCGAAAGACATTCAGTACTTC.

This clonotype was detected only a few times. This chain joins TRBV4-2 and TRBJ1-1; tentatively, D is TRBD1 (5 bases). CDR3 length: 14 residues. V lost 3 bases to trimming and J lost 0 bases, with 8 bases between them. The germline gives CDR1 LGHNA, CDR2 YNFKEQ. This CDR3 reads CASSQGTLNTEAFF. The CDR3 DNA reads TGTGCCAGCAGCCAGGGGACGTTGAACACTGAAGCTTTCTTT.

This clonotype showed up many times. This sequence joins TRBV6-5 and TRBJ2-5; D is perhaps TRBD1 (5 bases). Germline loops: CDR1 MNHEY, CDR2 SVGAGI. Trimming left V 2 bases short and J 0 bases short, with 7 bases between. CDR3 length equals 14 residues. CDR3: CASSYRQYQETQYF. CDR3 nucleotides: TGTGCCAGCAGTTACAGACAGTACCAAGAGACCCAGTACTTC.

The chain combines TRBV10-3 with TRBJ1-5; D is unclear. Germline lookup yields CDR1 ENHRY and CDR2 SYGVKD. Deletions cut 2 bases from V and 0 bases from J, with 8 bases between. This CDR3 is 15 amino acids long. CDR3 protein: CAISESQNSNQPQHF. Written as DNA, the CDR3 is TGTGCCATCAGTGAGAGCCAGAATAGCAATCAGCCCCAGCATTTT.

This clonotype was observed a few times. V is TRBV7-8 and J is TRBJ2-5; D unclear. This CDR3 spans 14 amino acids. V was clipped by 5 bases and J by 1 base, with 11 bases between them. CDR1 and CDR2 from the germline V gene are SGHVS and FQNEAQ. The CDR3 DNA sequence: TGTGCCAGCAGCCCCCGGCAGTTCCAAGAGACCCAGTACTTC. Protein: CASSPRQFQETQYF.

The gene calls are TRBV6-6 and TRBJ2-1, with D maybe TRBD2 (5 bases). The germline V gene encodes CDR1 MNHNY and CDR2 SVGAGI (reference sequence). The V and J ends lost 8 bases and 1 base respectively, with 9 bases between them. The CDR3 runs 13 residues. CDR3 amino acids: CASSGSSYNEQFF. The CDR3 DNA is TGTGCCAGCTCGGGGTCTTCCTACAATGAGCAGTTCTTC.

This clonotype was seen at least ten times. The CDR3 nucleotides are TGCAGTGCTAGAGACCCGGGACTAGCGGTCTCCTACGAGCAGTACTTC. Its translation: CSARDPGLAVSYEQYF. The gene calls are TRBV20-1 and TRBJ2-7; 11 bases map to TRBD2. CDR1 is DFQATT, CDR2 SNEGSKA, per germline (reference sequence). CDR3 size: 16 residues. V lost 0 bases to trimming and J lost 0 bases; unmatched junction nucleotides: 4.

The V call is TRBV18, the J call TRBJ2-5; TRBD2 might be the D (5 bases). Trimming left V 0 bases short and J 0 bases short, with 8 bases between. The CDR3 extends over 15 amino acids. Germline CDR1 is KGHSH and CDR2 is LQKENI. CDR3 sequence (DNA): TGTGCCAGCTCACCACCGGGAGTTTACCAAGAGACCCAGTACTTC. As protein: CASSPPGVYQETQYF.

The chain couples TRBV24-1 to TRBJ2-1; 12 bases map to TRBD2. Germline V gives CDR1 KGHDR, CDR2 SFDVKD. The CDR3 length is 18 residues. V trimming: 4 bases; J trimming: 0 bases; junction bases outside the gene matches: 6. CDR3: CATSDLLAGGLSYNEQFF. The CDR3 region has the DNA TGTGCCACCAGTGACCTACTAGCGGGGGGCCTCTCCTACAATGAGCAGTTCTTC.

There are a few counts of this clonotype. The chain has TRBV25-1 and TRBJ2-7; TRBD1 matches at 10 bases. Germline V gene lookup returns CDR1 MGHDK and CDR2 SYGVNS. This CDR3 contains 14 residues. V shed 7 bases and J 1 base; nucleotides not matched to a gene: 4. In DNA form, the CDR3 reads TGTGCCAGCACCCCGGGACAGGGGTCCTACGAGCAGTACTTC. Protein product: CASTPGQGSYEQYF.

The J gene is TRBJ1-6, the V gene TRBV7-9; D gene uncertain. The germline V and J ends were trimmed by 0 bases and 3 bases, with 0 bases remaining between them. CDR1 SEHNR and CDR2 FQNEAQ come from the germline V gene (reference sequence). This CDR3 region has 13 residues. The CDR3 loop is CASSLAYNSPLHF. DNA for the CDR3: TGTGCCAGCAGCTTAGCCTATAATTCACCCCTCCACTTT.

The table lists this clonotype with a few counts. J is TRBJ2-7 and V is TRBV9; 9 bases agree with TRBD1. Germline V CDR1 and CDR2: SGDLS, YYNGEE. The CDR3 runs 12 residues. J was trimmed by 6 bases and V by 7 bases; bases with no gene match: 5. The CDR3 sequence: CASPTGGSEQYF. CDR3 DNA: TGTGCCAGCCCGACAGGGGGAAGCGAGCAGTACTTC.

This chain links TRBV12-3 or TRBV12-4 with TRBJ2-2, with 8 bases that match TRBD1. Trimming at V came to 3 bases and at J to 5 bases, leaving 5 bases not matched to a gene. CDR3 length equals 15 residues. DNA of the CDR3: TGTGCCAGCAGTTTCGGCAGGGGGCTAACCGGGGAGCTGTTTTTT. The encoded protein is CASSFGRGLTGELFF.